What follows describes a single T cell receptor beta chain. Its antigen remains unidentified. The data were obtained in a study of cytomegalovirus exposure and HLA in healthy donors. Whole-study findings and limits: A list of around 160 TCR beta chains associated with cytomegalovirus was given. The authors judged a highly shared variant cluster likely a sequencing artifact. A reported reduction in N-insertions relative to the approximately 670-donor mean was seen in an Asian-associated ancestry cluster in a later analysis.

The primer mix had 60 Vbeta and 13 Jbeta primers. Original processing notes: In a later analysis, 60 million to 90 million unique TCR beta chains included roughly 11 million shared by two or more donors. Profiling relied on immunoSEQ multiplex PCR, and the TCRdb table lists in-frame clones only, not all of them. D and trimming were read from the DNA, whereas the V and J calls and clone size are those reported in that table. The repertoire has under 200,000 clones, around three quarters of them found once; the top ten carry 1.5% to 2%. Germline V gene data show CDR1 as SGHTS and CDR2 as YDEGEE. With 0 bases removed from V and 2 bases from J, the gap between germline ends came to 3 bases. The CDR3 length is 12 residues.

The source of this sequence is a man aged 25-45 years in good health and CMV-seronegative. The V call is TRBV5-8, the J call TRBJ2-7; no reliable D call. Sequencing was done on a sample of PBMCs. CDR3 bases: TGTGCCAGCAGCTTGGGCGCCTACGAGCAGTACTTC. Translating it yields CASSLGAYEQYF.